This TCR beta chain was identified in a study of T cell repertoires in cytomegalovirus infection. At the level of the study: HLA-B-restricted CMV epitopes that are well studied were used alongside recently identified HLA-C-restricted ones. General study findings and limits: Cumulative public TCR beta family frequency identified carriers of CMV plus the relevant HLA.

In the case of this clonotype: Its antigen is not known.

Trimming removed 2 bases at V and 4 bases at J, with 11 bases between. Germline V gives CDR1 SNHLY, CDR2 FYNNEI. The CDR3 spans 15 residues. MiXCR, applied by TCRdb to the reads, yields one record per CDR3 protein. The sample yields approximately 770,000 distinct CDR3 sequences, about 27% seen once. The rearrangement uses TRBV2 and TRBJ2-2, with no clear D. This sequence was found in a human donor in good health (CMV status not recorded). Some clones in this sample may be carry-over from other donors' samples. The sequencing used cultured CD8+ T cells from PBMCs, collected from culture after CMV antigen stimulation. CDR3 nucleotides: TGTGCCAGCAGTGAAAGCGTAGGACGCACCGGGGAGCTGTTTTTT. Translation gives CASSESVGRTGELFF.